This paragraph reports one TCR beta chain. This CDR3 has 15 amino acids. The V end lost 7 bases, the J end lost 0 bases, and 12 bases lay between the germline ends. Per germline, CDR1 MNHEY and CDR2 SMNVEV (reference sequence). This sample is drawn from a study of blood T cell repertoires in COVID-19. Study information: Samples came from the United States, Italy and Spain, spanning acute and convalescent COVID-19. PBMCs, B-cell-depleted T cells, or T cells were the source of the cDNA or gDNA that made up the material.

Original analysis: The assay estimated nucleated cells by amplifying reference gene primers. Clones were sequenced by immunoSEQ multiplex PCR, and TCRdb holds only the in-frame ones, with some missing. For V, J and clone size, that table is used; D and trimming come from the DNA. The sample carries tens of thousands of clones, around 91% recorded once. The TCR sequence derives from a man between 65 and 80 years old with active or convalescent COVID-19. The sequencing input was peripheral blood. The rearrangement links TRBV27 to TRBJ1-4, with a tentative D call TRBD1 (6 bases). CDR3 region: CASTETGTTNEKLFF. For the CDR3, the DNA is TGTGCCAGCACTGAAACAGGGACAACTAATGAAAAACTGTTTTTT. Full variable domain (remainder filled in from reference TRBV27 and TRBJ1-4): EAQVTQNPRYLITVTGKKLTVTCSQNMNHEYMSWYRQDPGLGLRQIYYSMNVEVTDKGDVPEGYKVSRKEKRNFPLILESPSPNQTSLYFCASTETGTTNEKLFFGSGTQLSVL.